Here is one T cell receptor (beta chain) with its context. The antigen is not known. Sequencing was done on patients that had shown CD8+CD57+ cell expansion by flow cytometry. The sample originates from a study of CD8+CD57+ T cells in acquired aplastic anemia. CDR3 and TCR beta VDJ profiling relied on a genomic DNA template. From the reads, TCRdb called clonotypes with MiXCR, one entry per CDR3 protein. The sample holds 200,000 to 250,000 distinct CDR3 sequences, 60% to 80% seen once. CDR3 size: 13 residues. The V gene's germline CDR1 is LNHNV and CDR2 YYDKDF (reference sequence). The ends were cut back, 8 bases at V and 5 bases at J, with 16 bases in the middle. Study-wide results and limits: Patients had twenty-nine CD8+ CDR3 sequences in common with controls (the shared set).

This clonotype was sampled from a human donor with aplastic anemia. The sequenced material came from sorted CD4+, CD8+, or CD8+CD57+ T cells (not recorded which) from PBMCs. V gene TRBV15 combines with J gene TRBJ2-7; D is perhaps TRBD2 (8 bases). The CDR3 nucleotides are TGTGCCACCCAACCGGGAGGGGGCAACGAGCAGTACTTC. It codes for CATQPGGGNEQYF.